This note documents a single T cell receptor (beta chain) sequence. Primers: 60 Vbeta forward and 13 Jbeta reverse. Only in-frame clones appear in the TCRdb table, and some are missing; sequencing was by immunoSEQ multiplex PCR. This repertoire includes over 65,000 clones. The data originate from a study of cytomegalovirus exposure and HLA in healthy donors. Germline lookup yields CDR1 SGHNT and CDR2 YENEEA. The ends were cut back, 1 base at V and 6 bases at J, with 7 bases in the middle. CDR3 length: 13 amino acids. The specimen sequenced was PBMCs. The chain recombines TRBV11-3 with TRBJ2-1, with D possibly being TRBD2 (6 bases). The TCR sequence derives from a woman aged 25 to 39 in good health and CMV-seronegative. The CDR3 reads CASSLGSGNEQFF. The CDR3, as DNA: TGTGCCAGCAGCTTAGGTAGCGGCAATGAGCAGTTCTTC.